Listed here are 18 T cell receptor beta chains from one sample, sequenced in a study of T cells in Graves' hyperthyroidism and ophthalmopathy. Template material for amplifying TCR beta CDR3 regions consisted of RNA transcripts. TCR CDR3 regions were first amplified by RT-PCR with HTBI primers. TCRdb used MiXCR to reprocess the multiplex PCR reads, holding one entry per CDR3 protein. The repertoire holds 600,000 to 650,000 distinct CDR3 sequences, with 20% as singletons. Sequenced input: blood. Receptors were obtained from a man aged 30 to 45 with Graves' ophthalmopathy.

This chain links TRBV28 with TRBJ1-3; TRBD1 agrees at 8 bases. The length of the CDR3 is 17 residues. The J segment lost 3 bases and the V segment lost 4 bases, leaving 11 bases of the junction unmatched. Germline CDR1 is MDHEN and CDR2 is SYDVKM. CDR3 region: CASSSIGTGGYGNTIYF. CDR3 DNA: TGTGCCAGCAGTTCAATCGGGACAGGAGGATATGGAAACACCATATATTTT.

The chain is built from TRBV29-1 and TRBJ2-2; 7 positions match TRBD1. This CDR3 is built from 14 residues. In germline, CDR1 is SQVTM, CDR2 ANQGSEA. V lost 1 base to trimming and J lost 7 bases; unmatched junction nucleotides: 6. CDR3 nucleotides: TGCAGCGTTGAAGTCCACAGGGGAGACGGGGAGCTGTTTTTT. Its protein is CSVEVHRGDGELFF.

This clonotype has more than one count but fewer than ten. CDR3 nucleotide sequence: TGTGCCAGCAGCTTAGATTGGCTAGCGGGGGACACAGATACGCAGTATTTT. Translation gives CASSLDWLAGDTDTQYF. This chain connects TRBV7-2 to TRBJ2-3; TRBD2 matches at 10 bases. The germline CDR1 and CDR2 sequences are SGHTA and FQGNSA. Trimming at V came to 1 base and at J to 2 bases, leaving 6 bases not matched to a gene. The CDR3 covers 17 residues.

The CDR3 reads CASSSGTSGGPSYNEQFF. The CDR3 nucleotides are TGCGCCAGCAGCTCAGGGACTAGCGGGGGGCCCTCCTACAATGAGCAGTTCTTC. This sequence joins TRBV5-1 and TRBJ2-1; 15 positions match TRBD2. The CDR3 runs 18 residues. The V segment lost 3 bases and the J segment 0 bases; nucleotides outside the gene matches: 4. Germline V gives CDR1 SGHRS, CDR2 YFSETQ.

The genes are TRBV7-8 and TRBJ2-7; 12 bases line up with TRBD2. The germline V gene encodes CDR1 SGHVS and CDR2 FQNEAQ. After removal of 2 bases from V and 3 bases from J, the junction contained 5 bases not matched to a gene. There are 16 residues in the CDR3. The CDR3 reads CASSLQTSGSHYEQYF. The CDR3 DNA is TGTGCCAGCAGCTTACAGACTAGCGGGAGCCACTACGAGCAGTACTTC.

This clonotype was recorded many times. The rearrangement uses TRBV28 and TRBJ2-1; 9 positions agree with TRBD2. J gave up 6 bases and V 5 bases, and 8 bases lay outside the gene matches. This CDR3 comprises 15 residues. Germline V gene sequence: CDR1 MDHEN, CDR2 SYDVKM. The CDR3: CASSPGTSQANEQFF. The CDR3 coding sequence is TGTGCCAGCAGTCCCGGGACTAGCCAGGCCAATGAGCAGTTCTTC. Combining the CDR3 with reference TRBV28 and TRBJ2-1 gives the whole variable domain DVKVTQSSRYLVKRTGEKVFLECVQDMDHENMFWYRQDPGLGLRLIYFSYDVKMKEKGDIPEGYSVSREKKERFSLILESASTNQTSMYLCASSPGTSQANEQFFGPGTRLTVL.

This clonotype came up a few times. This chain links TRBV5-6 with TRBJ1-2; perhaps TRBD1 as D (5 bases). The V gene's germline CDR1 is SGHDT and CDR2 YYEEEE. V lost 2 bases to trimming and J lost 8 bases, with 10 bases between them. The CDR3 covers 12 residues. CDR3 residues: CASSFWGLGYTF. CDR3 nucleotides: TGTGCCAGCAGCTTTTGGGGCTTGGGCTACACCTTC. The full variable domain, completed using reference TRBV5-6 and TRBJ1-2, is DAGVTQSPTHLIKTRGQQVTLRCSPKSGHDTVSWYQQALGQGPQFIFQYYEEEERQRGNFPDRFSGHQFPNYSSELNVNALLLGDSALYLCASSFWGLGYTFGSGTRLTVV.

This clonotype was recorded a few times. The J gene is TRBJ2-2, the V gene TRBV10-1, with 10 bases lining up with TRBD2. V was clipped by 6 bases and J by 12 bases; unmatched bases: 7. The CDR3 has 13 amino acids. Germline V CDR1 and CDR2: WNHNN, SYGVQD (reference sequence). CDR3: CASRGGTSVKLFF. DNA of the CDR3: TGCGCCAGCAGGGGAGGGACTAGCGTTAAGCTGTTTTTT.

The chain is built from TRBV6-5 and TRBJ2-7; a possible D gene is TRBD1 (5 bases). This CDR3 spans 17 amino acids. Germline assignment: CDR1 MNHEY and CDR2 SVGAGI. Trimming took 2 bases from V and 0 from J, leaving 17 bases between them. The chain's CDR3 is CASSYPWVGRDSYEQYF. CDR3 DNA sequence: TGTGCCAGCAGTTACCCTTGGGTTGGCAGGGACTCCTACGAGCAGTACTTC.

Details on this clonotype: Mismatch with germline at one junction end may stem from a read error. This sequence joins TRBV11-2 and TRBJ1-4, with unresolved D. The CDR3 length is 18 residues. Per the germline V gene, CDR1 is SGHAT and CDR2 is FQNNGV. CDR3 in amino acids: CASSQDPIRPWGNEKLFF. In nucleotides, the CDR3 is TGCGCCAGCAGCCAAGACCCCATCCGACCTTGGGGAAATGAAAAACTGTTTTTT.

The rearrangement links TRBV10-3 to TRBJ1-6; D is perhaps TRBD1 (5 bases). The CDR3 runs 19 residues. CDR1 is ENHRY, CDR2 SYGVKD, per germline. Trimming took 0 bases from V and 5 from J, leaving 20 bases between them. As DNA, the CDR3 is TGTGCCATCAGTGAGTCTTTCGGGCAGGGAGGAAGAAATAATTCACCCCTCCACTTT. This gives the protein CAISESFGQGGRNNSPLHF.

This clonotype was counted many times. The CDR3, as DNA: TGCAGTGCTAGCCAGGCCGAGCGCACAGATACGCAGTATTTT. Its protein product is CSASQAERTDTQYF. The chain couples TRBV20-1 to TRBJ2-3, with D uncertain. CDR1 and CDR2 from the germline V gene are DFQATT and SNEGSKA (reference sequence). V lost 3 bases, J lost 1 base, and 11 bases lay in between. CDR3 length: 14 amino acids.

This clonotype was picked up a small number of times. The chain uses TRBV3-1 and TRBJ2-1; 8 nucleotides agree with TRBD2. The germline V gene has CDR1 LGHDT and CDR2 YNNKEL (reference sequence). The CDR3 consists of 15 residues. Losses at the gene ends were 4 bases for V and 5 bases for J; bases not matched to a gene: 7. CDR3 protein: CASSPIAGMNNEQFF. CDR3 coding DNA: TGTGCCAGCAGCCCTATAGCGGGAATGAACAATGAGCAGTTCTTC.

This clonotype was counted only a few times. The V gene is TRBV9, the J gene TRBJ2-2; D is possibly TRBD1 (6 bases). Per germline, CDR1 SGDLS and CDR2 YYNGEE. CDR3 size: 16 residues. The V end lost 0 bases, the J end lost 5 bases, and 14 bases lay between the germline ends. The CDR3 loop reads CASSVGRQGSTGELFF. CDR3 in DNA: TGTGCCAGCAGCGTAGGGAGGCAGGGGAGTACCGGGGAGCTGTTTTTT.

The sample holds a few counts of this clonotype. This rearrangement joins TRBV10-3 to TRBJ2-7; D call uncertain. Looked up from germline, CDR1 is ENHRY and CDR2 is SYGVKD. V was clipped by 5 bases and J by 0 bases, with 8 bases between them. The CDR3 is 13 amino acids. The CDR3 sequence is CAISRTSSYEQYF. DNA of the CDR3: TGTGCCATCAGTCGGACCTCCTCCTACGAGCAGTACTTC.

The V call is TRBV2, the J call TRBJ1-1; TRBD1 might be the D (5 bases). This CDR3 spans 16 amino acids. Germline CDR1 is SNHLY and CDR2 is FYNNEI. Between the trimmed V and J ends, which lost 1 base and 5 bases, there was a span of 17 bases. The CDR3 is CASSEGGWATRTEAFF. CDR3 DNA sequence: TGTGCCAGCAGTGAAGGGGGGTGGGCCACGCGGACTGAAGCTTTCTTT.

In DNA, the CDR3 is TGCGCCAGCAGCGCCCGGTCGGGGGGCAGTCCCGATGAGCAGTTCTTC. Translated: CASSARSGGSPDEQFF. The chain links TRBV5-1 to TRBJ2-1; TRBD2 might be the D (7 bases). Germline assignment: CDR1 SGHRS and CDR2 YFSETQ. V shed 4 bases and J shed 8 bases, with 22 bases lying between them. The CDR3 runs to 16 residues. The complete variable domain, with remaining parts taken from reference TRBV5-1 and TRBJ2-1, reads KAGVTQTPRYLIKTRGQQVTLSCSPISGHRSVSWYQQTPGQGLQFLFEYFSETQRNKGNFPGRFSGRQFSNSRSEMNVSTLELGDSALYLCASSARSGGSPDEQFFGPGTRLTVL.

The chain carries TRBV27 and TRBJ1-1, with 8 bases fitting TRBD1. V shed 6 bases and J 6 bases; nucleotides not matched to a gene: 6. The CDR3 extends over 13 amino acids. In germline, CDR1 is MNHEY, CDR2 SMNVEV (reference sequence). For the CDR3, the DNA is TGTGCCAGCAGACCAGGGGGCTTGGCTGAAGCTTTCTTT. This gives the protein CASRPGGLAEAFF.